The clone carrying this TCR beta chain appeared many times. As yet, its antigen is unknown. What was amplified from RNA transcripts were TCR beta CDR3 regions. The HTBI primer set was used in a first-round RT-PCR of the TCR CDR3. TCRdb re-called the multiplex PCR reads through MiXCR, storing one row per CDR3 protein. The sample shows about 570,000 distinct CDR3 sequences, around 45% of them seen only once. Diagnoses used clinical symptoms, serum thyroxine and TRAb, thyroid ultrasound and orbital computed tomography. This sample was taken from a study of T cells in Graves' hyperthyroidism and ophthalmopathy. V gave up 7 bases and J gave up 2 bases, with 18 bases separating them. The CDR3 sequence is 14 residues long. Germline CDR1 SQVTM, CDR2 ANQGSEA. Study-level points and caveats: Blood also carried most thyroid clonotypes expanded above 0.001. The model predicted ophthalmopathy a median around seven months before onset.

Sequencing was done on a sample of peripheral blood or thyroid tissue (not recorded which). The TCR sequence derives from an adult woman with Graves' disease, either hyperthyroidism or ophthalmopathy (not recorded which). The rearrangement joins TRBV29-1 to TRBJ2-7; possible D gene TRBD1, 6 bases. The CDR3: CSARPDSLTYEQYF. In DNA, the CDR3 is TGCAGCGCCCGACCGGACAGTCTTACCTACGAGCAGTACTTC.